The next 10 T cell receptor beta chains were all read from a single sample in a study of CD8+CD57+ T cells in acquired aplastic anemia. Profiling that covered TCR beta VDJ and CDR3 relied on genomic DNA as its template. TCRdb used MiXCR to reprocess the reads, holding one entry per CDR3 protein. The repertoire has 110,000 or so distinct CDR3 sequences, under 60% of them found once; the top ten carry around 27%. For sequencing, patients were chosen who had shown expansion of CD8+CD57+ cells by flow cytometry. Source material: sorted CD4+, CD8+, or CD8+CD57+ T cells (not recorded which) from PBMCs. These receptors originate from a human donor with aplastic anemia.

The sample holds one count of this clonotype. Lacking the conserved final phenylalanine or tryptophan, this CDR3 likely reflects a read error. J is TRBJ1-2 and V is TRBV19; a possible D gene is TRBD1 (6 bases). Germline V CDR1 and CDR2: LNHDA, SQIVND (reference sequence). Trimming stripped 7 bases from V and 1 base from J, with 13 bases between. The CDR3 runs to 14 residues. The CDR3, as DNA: TGTGCCAGTATGCCGGGACATCTTAACTATGGCTACACCCTC. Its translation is CASMPGHLNYGYTL.

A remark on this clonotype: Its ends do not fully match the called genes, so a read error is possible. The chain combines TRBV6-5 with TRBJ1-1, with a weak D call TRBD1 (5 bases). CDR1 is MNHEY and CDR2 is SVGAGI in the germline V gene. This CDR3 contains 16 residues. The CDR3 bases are TGTGCCAGCAGTTACTTCGCAGGGAGTAGGAACACTGAAGTTTTCTTT. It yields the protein CASSYFAGSRNTEVFF.

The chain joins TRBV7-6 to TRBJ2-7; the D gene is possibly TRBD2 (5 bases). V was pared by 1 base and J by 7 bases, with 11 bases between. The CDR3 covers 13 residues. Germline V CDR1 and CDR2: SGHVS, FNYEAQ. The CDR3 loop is CASSLVTGDEQYF. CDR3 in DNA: TGTGCCAGCAGCTTAGTGACCGGGGATGAGCAGTACTTC.

CDR3: CASSQVGPWDRGGEQYF. DNA of the CDR3: TGCGCCAGCAGCCAAGTAGGGCCCTGGGACAGGGGAGGAGAGCAGTACTTC. The chain is built from TRBV4-3 and TRBJ2-7; 10 nucleotides line up with TRBD1. Germline trimming cut 1 base from V and 7 bases from J; bases unmatched to any gene: 13. This CDR3 comprises 17 residues. Germline V lookup: CDR1 LGHNA, CDR2 YSLEER.

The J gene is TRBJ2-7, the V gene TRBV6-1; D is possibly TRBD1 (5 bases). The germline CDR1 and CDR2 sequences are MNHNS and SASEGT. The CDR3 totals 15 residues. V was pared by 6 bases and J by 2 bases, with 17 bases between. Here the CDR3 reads CASSISRQGTYEQYF. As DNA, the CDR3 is TGTGCCAGCAGCATTTCTCGGCAGGGAACCTACGAGCAGTACTTC.

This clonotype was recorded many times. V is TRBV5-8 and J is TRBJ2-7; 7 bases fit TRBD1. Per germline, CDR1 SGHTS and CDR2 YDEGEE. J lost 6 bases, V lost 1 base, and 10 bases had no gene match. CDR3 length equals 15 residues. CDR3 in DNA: TGTGCCAGCAGCTTGCATCACAGGGGCTCCGTCGAGCAGTACTTC. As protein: CASSLHHRGSVEQYF.

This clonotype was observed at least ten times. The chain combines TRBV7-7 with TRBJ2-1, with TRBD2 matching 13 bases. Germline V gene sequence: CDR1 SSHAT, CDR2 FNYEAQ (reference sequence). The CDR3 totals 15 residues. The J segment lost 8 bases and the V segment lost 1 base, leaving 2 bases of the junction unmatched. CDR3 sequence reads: CASSLVGLAGDEQFF. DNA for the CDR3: TGTGCCAGCAGCTTAGTTGGACTAGCGGGAGATGAGCAGTTCTTC.

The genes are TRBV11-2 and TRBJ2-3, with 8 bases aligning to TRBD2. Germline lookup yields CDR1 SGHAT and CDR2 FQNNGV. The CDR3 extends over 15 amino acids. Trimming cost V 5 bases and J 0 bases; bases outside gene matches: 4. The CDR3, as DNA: TGTGCCAGCAGCCATACTAGCGGTAGCACAGATACGCAGTATTTT. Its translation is CASSHTSGSTDTQYF.

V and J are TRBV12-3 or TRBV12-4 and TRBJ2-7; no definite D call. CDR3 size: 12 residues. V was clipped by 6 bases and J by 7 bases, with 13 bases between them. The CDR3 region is CASSSAPREQYF. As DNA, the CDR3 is TGTGCCAGCAGCTCGGCGCCCAGGGAGCAGTACTTC.

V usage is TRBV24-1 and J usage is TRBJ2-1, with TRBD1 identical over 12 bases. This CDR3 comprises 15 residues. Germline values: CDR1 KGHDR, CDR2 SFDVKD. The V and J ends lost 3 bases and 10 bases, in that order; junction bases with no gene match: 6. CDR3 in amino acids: CATSDPGQGAGEQFF. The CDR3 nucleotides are TGTGCCACCAGTGATCCGGGACAGGGGGCAGGGGAGCAGTTCTTC.